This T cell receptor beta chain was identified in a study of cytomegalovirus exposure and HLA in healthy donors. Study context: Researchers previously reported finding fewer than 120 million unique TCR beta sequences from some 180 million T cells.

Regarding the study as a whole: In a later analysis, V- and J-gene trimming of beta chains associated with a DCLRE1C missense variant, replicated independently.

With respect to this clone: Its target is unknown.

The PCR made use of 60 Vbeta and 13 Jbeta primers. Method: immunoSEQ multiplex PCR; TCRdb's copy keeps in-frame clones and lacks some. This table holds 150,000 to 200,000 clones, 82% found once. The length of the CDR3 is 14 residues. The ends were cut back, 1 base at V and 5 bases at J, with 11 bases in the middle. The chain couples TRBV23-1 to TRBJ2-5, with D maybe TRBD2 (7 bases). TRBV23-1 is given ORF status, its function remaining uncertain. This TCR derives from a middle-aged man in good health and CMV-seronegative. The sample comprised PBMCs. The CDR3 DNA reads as TGCGCCAGCAGTCAATTGCGGGGGCGCGAGACCCAGTACTTC. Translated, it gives CASSQLRGRETQYF.